One sample yielded the 3 T cell receptor beta chains listed below, sequenced in a study of blood T cell repertoires in COVID-19. Sequenced by immunoSEQ multiplex PCR; TCRdb stores in-frame clones only, minus some. The sample records 150,000 to 200,000 clones, 80% to 90% being singletons. Input material: peripheral blood. These receptors were obtained from an older woman with COVID-19, enrolled during active disease.

The rearrangement uses TRBV28 and TRBJ2-7, with D perhaps TRBD1 (5 bases). The CDR3 is 15 residues long. The V gene lost 1 base and the J gene lost 3 bases, with 13 bases spanning the gap. The germline CDR1 and CDR2 sequences are MDHEN and SYDVKM. The CDR3 loop reads CASSLYQGSSYEQYV. Written as DNA, the CDR3 is TGTGCCAGCAGTTTATATCAGGGTAGTAGCTACGAGCAGTACGTC.

The chain is built from TRBV6-5 and TRBJ2-5; a weak D match, TRBD1 (5 bases). The V and J ends lost 5 bases and 3 bases respectively, with 7 bases between them. The CDR3 extends over 12 amino acids. Germline CDR1 MNHEY, CDR2 SVGAGI. The CDR3 sequence: CASSPTEETQYF. Here the CDR3 DNA reads TGTGCCAGCAGTCCGACAGAAGAGACCCAGTACTTC.

The chain links TRBV24-1 to TRBJ2-1, with TRBD2 identical over 14 bases. This CDR3 contains 13 residues. Trimming took 9 bases from V and 6 from J; bases not matched to a gene: 0. Germline CDR1 reads KGHDR; CDR2 reads SFDVKD. The CDR3 DNA reads TGTGCCACCGGGACTAGCGGGAGCAATGAGCAGTTCTTC. As protein: CATGTSGSNEQFF.